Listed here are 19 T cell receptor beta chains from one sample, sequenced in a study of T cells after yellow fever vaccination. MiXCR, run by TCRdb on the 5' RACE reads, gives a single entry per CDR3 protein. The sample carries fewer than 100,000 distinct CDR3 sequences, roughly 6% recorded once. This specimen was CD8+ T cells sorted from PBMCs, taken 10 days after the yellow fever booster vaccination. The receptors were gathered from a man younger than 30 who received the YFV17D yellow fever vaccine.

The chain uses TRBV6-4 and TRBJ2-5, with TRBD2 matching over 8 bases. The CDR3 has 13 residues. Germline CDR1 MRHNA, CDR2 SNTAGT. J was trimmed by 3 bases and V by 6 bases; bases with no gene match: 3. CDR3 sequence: CASSETSEETQYF. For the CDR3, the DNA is TGTGCCAGCAGCGAGACTAGCGAAGAGACCCAGTACTTC.

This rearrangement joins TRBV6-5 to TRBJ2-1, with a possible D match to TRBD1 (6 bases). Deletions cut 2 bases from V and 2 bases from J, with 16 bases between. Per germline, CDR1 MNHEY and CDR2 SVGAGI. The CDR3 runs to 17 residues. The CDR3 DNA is TGTGCCAGCAGTTACGGGTACAGGGATGGGCCCTACAATGAGCAGTTCTTC. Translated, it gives CASSYGYRDGPYNEQFF.

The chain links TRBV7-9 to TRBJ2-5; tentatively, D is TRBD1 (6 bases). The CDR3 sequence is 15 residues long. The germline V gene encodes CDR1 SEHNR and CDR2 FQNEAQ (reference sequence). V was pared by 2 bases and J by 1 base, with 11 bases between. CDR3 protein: CASSLIQTGQETQYF. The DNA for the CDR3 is TGTGCCAGCAGCTTAATCCAGACAGGCCAAGAGACCCAGTACTTC.

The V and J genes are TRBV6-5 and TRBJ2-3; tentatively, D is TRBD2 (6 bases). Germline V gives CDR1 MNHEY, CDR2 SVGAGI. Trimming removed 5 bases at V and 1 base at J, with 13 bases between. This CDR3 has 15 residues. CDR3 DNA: TGTGCCAGCAGTCCAGAGCCGGGGGGCACAGATACGCAGTATTTT. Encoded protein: CASSPEPGGTDTQYF.

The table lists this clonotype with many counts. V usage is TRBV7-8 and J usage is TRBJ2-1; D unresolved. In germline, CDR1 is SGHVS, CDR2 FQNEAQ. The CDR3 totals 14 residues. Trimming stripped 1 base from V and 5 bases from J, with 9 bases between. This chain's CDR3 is CASSLVGFDNEQFF. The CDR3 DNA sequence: TGTGCCAGCAGCTTAGTGGGATTCGACAATGAGCAGTTCTTC.

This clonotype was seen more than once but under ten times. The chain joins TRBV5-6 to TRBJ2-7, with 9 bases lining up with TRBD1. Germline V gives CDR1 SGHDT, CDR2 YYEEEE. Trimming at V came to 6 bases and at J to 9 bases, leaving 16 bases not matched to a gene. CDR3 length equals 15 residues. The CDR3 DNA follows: TGTGCCAGCATCGCTATCCGGGACAGGGTGAAGGGGCAGTACTTC. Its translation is CASIAIRDRVKGQYF. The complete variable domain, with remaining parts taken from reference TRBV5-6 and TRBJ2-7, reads DAGVTQSPTHLIKTRGQQVTLRCSPKSGHDTVSWYQQALGQGPQFIFQYYEEEERQRGNFPDRFSGHQFPNYSSELNVNALLLGDSALYLCASIAIRDRVKGQYFGPGTRLTVT.

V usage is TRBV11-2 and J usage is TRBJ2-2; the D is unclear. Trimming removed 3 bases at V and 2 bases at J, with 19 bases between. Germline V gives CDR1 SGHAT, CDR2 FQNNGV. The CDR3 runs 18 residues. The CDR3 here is CASSLKSFVTPNTGELFF. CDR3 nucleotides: TGTGCCAGCAGCTTGAAAAGTTTTGTCACTCCTAACACCGGGGAGCTGTTTTTT.

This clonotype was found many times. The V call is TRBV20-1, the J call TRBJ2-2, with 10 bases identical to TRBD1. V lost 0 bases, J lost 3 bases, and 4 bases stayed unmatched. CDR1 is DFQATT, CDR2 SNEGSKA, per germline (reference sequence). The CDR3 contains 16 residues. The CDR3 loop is CSARDGDRGDTGELFF. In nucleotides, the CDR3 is TGCAGTGCTAGAGATGGGGACAGGGGCGACACCGGGGAGCTGTTTTTT.

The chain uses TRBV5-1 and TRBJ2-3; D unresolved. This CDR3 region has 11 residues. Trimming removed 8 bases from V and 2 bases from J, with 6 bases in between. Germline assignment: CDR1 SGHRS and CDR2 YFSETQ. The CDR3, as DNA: TGCGCCAGTGGATTCACAGATACGCAGTATTTT. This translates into CASGFTDTQYF.

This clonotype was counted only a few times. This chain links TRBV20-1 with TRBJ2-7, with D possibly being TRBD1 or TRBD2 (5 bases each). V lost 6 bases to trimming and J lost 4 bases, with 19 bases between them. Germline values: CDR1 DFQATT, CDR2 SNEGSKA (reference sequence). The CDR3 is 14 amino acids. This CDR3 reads CSAAGTRILYEQYF. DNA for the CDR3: TGCAGTGCAGCCGGGACCAGAATTTTATACGAGCAGTACTTC.

Here the CDR3 reads CATSKRTQETQYF. In DNA, the CDR3 is TGTGCCACCAGCAAACGGACCCAAGAGACCCAGTACTTC. The rearrangement uses TRBV15 and TRBJ2-5; unclear D gene. Per germline, CDR1 LNHNV and CDR2 YYDKDF (reference sequence). The CDR3 has 13 residues. Deletions cut 4 bases from V and 1 base from J, with 7 bases between.

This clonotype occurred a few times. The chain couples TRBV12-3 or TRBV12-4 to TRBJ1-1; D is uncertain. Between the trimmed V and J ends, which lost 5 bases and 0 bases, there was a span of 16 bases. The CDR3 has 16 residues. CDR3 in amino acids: CASSPLPQGMNTEAFF. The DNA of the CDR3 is TGTGCCAGCAGTCCCTTACCCCAAGGTATGAACACTGAAGCTTTCTTT.

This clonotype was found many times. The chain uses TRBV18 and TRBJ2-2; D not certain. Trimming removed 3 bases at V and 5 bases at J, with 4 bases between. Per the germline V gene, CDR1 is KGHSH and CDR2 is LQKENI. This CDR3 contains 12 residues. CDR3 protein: CASSPDTGELFF. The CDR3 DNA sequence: TGTGCCAGCTCACCTGATACCGGGGAGCTGTTTTTT.

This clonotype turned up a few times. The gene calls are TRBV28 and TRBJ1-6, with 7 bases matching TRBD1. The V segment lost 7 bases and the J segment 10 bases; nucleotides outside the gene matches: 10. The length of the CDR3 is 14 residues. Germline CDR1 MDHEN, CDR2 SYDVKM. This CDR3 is CASIPTGQDSPLHF. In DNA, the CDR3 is TGTGCCAGCATCCCGACAGGGCAGGACTCACCCCTCCACTTT.

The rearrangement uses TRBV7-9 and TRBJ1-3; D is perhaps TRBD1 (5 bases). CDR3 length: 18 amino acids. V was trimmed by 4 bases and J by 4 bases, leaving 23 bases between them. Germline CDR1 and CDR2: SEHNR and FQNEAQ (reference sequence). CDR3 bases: TGTGCCAGCAGCTCCCCCCCGGACGGGACTTTGAGAGGAAACACCATATATTTT. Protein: CASSSPPDGTLRGNTIYF.

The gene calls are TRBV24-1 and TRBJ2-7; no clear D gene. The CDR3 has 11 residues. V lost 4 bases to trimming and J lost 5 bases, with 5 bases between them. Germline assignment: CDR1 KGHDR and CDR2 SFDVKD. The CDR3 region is CATSDRNEQYF. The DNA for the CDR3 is TGTGCCACCAGTGACAGAAACGAGCAGTACTTC.

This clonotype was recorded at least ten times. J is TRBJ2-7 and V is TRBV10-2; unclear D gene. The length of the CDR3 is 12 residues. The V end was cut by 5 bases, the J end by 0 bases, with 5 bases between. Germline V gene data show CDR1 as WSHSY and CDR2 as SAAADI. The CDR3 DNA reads TGCGCCAGCAGTCTAGTCTCCTACGAGCAGTACTTC. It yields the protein CASSLVSYEQYF.

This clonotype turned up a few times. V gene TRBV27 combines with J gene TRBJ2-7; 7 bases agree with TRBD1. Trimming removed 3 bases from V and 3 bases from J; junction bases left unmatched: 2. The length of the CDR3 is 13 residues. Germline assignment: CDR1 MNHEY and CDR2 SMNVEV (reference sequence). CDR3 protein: CASSFHRGYEQYV. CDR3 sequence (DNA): TGTGCCAGCAGTTTCCACAGGGGCTACGAGCAGTACGTC.

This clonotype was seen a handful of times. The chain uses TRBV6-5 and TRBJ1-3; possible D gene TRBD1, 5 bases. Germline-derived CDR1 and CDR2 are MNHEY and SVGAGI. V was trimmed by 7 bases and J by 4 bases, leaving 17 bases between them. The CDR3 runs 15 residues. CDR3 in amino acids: CASIVTQGMGNTIYF. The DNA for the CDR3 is TGTGCCAGCATAGTTACCCAGGGAATGGGAAACACCATATATTTT.